This TCR beta chain is from a study of cytomegalovirus exposure and HLA in healthy donors. The CDR3 runs to 15 residues. Germline V gives CDR1 LGHNA, CDR2 YSLEER. With V trimmed by 3 bases and J by 6 bases, 8 bases remained unmatched. It was healthy bone marrow donors who served as donors. Use of 60 Vbeta and 13 Jbeta primers characterized the PCR. Authors' methods: An analysis that came later counted around 80 million unique TCR beta chains, approximately 10 million shared. Profiling relied on immunoSEQ multiplex PCR, and the TCRdb table lists in-frame clones only, not all of them. For V, J and clone size, that table is used; D and trimming come from the DNA. Found here are 200,000 or so clones, about four fifths of them singletons; the top ten hold around 5.9%.

This receptor was identified in a woman under 40 in good health and CMV-seropositive. The chain uses TRBV4-3 and TRBJ2-1; TRBD1 matches at 7 bases. Sequenced input: PBMCs. CDR3 DNA: TGCGCCAGCAGCCAGGTAACAGGGGATCCCAATGAGCAGTTCTTC. Its translation: CASSQVTGDPNEQFF.